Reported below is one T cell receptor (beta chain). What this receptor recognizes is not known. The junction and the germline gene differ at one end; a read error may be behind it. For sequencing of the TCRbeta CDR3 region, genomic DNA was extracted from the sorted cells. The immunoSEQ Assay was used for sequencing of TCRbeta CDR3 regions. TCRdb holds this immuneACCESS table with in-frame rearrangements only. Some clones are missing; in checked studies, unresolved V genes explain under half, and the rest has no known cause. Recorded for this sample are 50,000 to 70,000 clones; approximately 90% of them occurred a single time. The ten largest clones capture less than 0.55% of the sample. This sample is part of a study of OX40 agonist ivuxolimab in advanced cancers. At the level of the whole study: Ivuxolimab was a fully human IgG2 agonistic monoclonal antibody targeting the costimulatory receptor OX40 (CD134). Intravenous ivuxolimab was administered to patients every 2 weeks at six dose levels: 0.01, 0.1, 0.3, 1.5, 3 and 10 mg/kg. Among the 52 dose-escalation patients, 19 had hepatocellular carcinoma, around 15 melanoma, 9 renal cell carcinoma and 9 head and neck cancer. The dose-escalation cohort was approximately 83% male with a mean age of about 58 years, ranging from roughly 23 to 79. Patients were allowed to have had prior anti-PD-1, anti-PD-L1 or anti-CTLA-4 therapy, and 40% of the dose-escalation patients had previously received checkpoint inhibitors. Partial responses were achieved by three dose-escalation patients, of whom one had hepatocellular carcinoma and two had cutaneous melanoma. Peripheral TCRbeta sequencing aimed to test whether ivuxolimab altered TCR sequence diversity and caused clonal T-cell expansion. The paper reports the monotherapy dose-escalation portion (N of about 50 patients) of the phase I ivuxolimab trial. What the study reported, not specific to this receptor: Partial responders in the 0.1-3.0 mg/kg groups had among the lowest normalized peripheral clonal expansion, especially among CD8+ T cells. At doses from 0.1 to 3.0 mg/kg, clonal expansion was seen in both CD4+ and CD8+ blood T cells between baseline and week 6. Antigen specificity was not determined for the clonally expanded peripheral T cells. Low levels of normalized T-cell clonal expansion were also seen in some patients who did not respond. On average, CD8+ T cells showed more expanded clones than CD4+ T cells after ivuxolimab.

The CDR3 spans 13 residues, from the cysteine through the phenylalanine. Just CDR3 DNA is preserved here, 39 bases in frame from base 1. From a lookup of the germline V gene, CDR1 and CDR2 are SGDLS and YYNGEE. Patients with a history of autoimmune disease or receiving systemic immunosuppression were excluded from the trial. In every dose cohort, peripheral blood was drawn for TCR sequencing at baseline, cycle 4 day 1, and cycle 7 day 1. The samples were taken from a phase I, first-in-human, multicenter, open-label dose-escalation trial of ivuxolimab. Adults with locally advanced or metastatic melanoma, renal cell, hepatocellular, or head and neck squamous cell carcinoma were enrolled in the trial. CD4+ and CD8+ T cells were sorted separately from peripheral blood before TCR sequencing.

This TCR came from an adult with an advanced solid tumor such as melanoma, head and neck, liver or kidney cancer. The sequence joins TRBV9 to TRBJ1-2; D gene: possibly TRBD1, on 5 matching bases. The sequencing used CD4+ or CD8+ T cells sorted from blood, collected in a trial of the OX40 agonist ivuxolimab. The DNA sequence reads TGTGCCAGCAGCGGAGGGACGACAGCCCTCTTGGGCTTC. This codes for CASSGGTTALLGF.